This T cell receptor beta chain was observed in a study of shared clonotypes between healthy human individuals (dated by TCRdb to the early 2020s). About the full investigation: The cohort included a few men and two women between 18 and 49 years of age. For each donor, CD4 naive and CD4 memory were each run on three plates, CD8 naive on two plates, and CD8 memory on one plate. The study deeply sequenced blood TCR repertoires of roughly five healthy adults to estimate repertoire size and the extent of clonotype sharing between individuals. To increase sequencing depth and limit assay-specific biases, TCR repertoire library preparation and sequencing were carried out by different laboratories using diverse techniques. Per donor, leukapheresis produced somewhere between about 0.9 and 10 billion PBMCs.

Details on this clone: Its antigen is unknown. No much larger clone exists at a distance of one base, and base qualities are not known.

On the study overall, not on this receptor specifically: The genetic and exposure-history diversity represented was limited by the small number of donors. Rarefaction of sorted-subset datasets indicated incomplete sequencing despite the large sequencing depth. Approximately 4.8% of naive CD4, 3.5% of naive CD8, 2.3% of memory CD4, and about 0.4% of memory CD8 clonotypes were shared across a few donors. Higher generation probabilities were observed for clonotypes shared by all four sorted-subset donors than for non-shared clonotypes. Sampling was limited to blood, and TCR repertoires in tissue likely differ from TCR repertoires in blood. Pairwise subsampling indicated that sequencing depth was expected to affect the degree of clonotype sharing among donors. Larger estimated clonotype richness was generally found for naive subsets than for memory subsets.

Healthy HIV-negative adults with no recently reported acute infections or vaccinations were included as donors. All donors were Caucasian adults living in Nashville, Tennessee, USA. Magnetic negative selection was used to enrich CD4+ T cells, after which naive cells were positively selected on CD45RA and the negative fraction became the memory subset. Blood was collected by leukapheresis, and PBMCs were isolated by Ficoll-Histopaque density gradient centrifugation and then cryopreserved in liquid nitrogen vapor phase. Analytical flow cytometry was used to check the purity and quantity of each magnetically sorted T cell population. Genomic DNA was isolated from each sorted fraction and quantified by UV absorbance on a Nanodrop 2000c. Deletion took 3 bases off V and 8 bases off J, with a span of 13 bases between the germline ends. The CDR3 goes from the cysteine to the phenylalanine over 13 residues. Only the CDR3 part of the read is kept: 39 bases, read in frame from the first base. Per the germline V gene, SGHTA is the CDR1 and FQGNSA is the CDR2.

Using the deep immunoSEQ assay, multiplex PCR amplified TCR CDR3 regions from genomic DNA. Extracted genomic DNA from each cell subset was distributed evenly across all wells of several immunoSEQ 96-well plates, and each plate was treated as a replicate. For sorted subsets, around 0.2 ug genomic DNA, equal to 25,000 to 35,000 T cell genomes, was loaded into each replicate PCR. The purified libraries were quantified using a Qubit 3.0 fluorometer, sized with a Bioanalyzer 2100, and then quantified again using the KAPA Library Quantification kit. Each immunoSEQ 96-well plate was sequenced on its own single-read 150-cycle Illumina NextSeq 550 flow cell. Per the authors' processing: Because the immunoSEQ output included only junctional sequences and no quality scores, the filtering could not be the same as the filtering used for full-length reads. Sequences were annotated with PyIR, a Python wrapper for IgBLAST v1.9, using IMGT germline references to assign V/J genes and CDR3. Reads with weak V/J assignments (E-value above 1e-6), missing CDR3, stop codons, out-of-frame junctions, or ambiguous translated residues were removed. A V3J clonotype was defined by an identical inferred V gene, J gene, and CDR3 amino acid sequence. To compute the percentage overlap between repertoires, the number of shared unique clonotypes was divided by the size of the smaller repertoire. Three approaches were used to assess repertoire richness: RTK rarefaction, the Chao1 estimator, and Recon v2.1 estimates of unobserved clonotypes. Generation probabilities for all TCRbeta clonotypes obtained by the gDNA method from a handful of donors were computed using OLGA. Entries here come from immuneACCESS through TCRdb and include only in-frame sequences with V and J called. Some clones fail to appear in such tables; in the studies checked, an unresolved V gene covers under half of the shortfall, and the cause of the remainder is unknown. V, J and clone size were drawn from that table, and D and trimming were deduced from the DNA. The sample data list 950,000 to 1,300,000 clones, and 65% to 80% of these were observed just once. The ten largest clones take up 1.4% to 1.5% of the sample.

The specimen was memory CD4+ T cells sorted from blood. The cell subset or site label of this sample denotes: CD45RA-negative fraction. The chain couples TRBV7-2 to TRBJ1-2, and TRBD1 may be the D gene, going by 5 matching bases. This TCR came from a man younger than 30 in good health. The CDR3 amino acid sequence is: CASSFQGLPGYTF. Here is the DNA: TGTGCCAGCAGCTTCCAGGGTCTCCCAGGCTACACCTTC.